A selection of T cell receptor beta chains follows, all from one sample in a study of TIL therapy for anti-PD-1-resistant metastatic lung cancer. The repertoire was sequenced with immunoSEQ multiplex PCR; TCRdb's copy has only in-frame clones and lacks some. This table has 40,000 to 55,000 clones, around 80% appearing once. The sequencing used blood, collected at baseline. All receptors derive from a woman aged 30 to 85 with non-small cell lung cancer. Both conserved end residues are part of each CDR3.

>TRBV18|TRBJ1-1
CASSATGNTEAFF
>TRBV5-6|TRBJ1-2
CASSLAAGGGYGYTF
>TRBV6-5|TRBJ1-1
CASSTQGASTEAFF
>TRBV6-5|TRBJ1-4
CASSPDRVVEKLFF
>TRBV18|TRBJ1-1
CASSRSTDSIAEAFF
>TRBV28|TRBJ2-7
CASSFLASGGYEQYF
>TRBV7-9|TRBJ1-2
CASSLPSYARNYGYTF
>TRBV11-2|TRBJ2-2
CASSLFGVRKTGELFF
>TRBV6-1|TRBJ1-1
CASCGGQEREAFF
>TRBV18|TRBJ2-2
CASSPQYIAGENTGELFF
>TRBV5-1|TRBJ1-1
CASSLGPEAFF
>TRBV7-9|TRBJ2-3
CASSFSGRVDTQYF
>TRBV14|TRBJ2-1
CASSQALAGGYKNEQFF
>TRBV7-3|TRBJ2-2
CASSSSSGANTGELFF
>TRBV15|TRBJ2-2
CATSSRTAGELFF
>TRBV6-5|TRBJ1-5
CASSFTGPNQPQHF
>TRBV19|TRBJ1-4
CASSTGTGVSNNEKLFF
>TRBV19|TRBJ1-5
CASSPGQIITIGQPQHF
>TRBV19|TRBJ1-5
CASSMKVNQPQHF
>TRBV28|TRBJ1-3
CASSPNNQVSGNTIYF
>TRBV28|TRBJ2-1
CASTSGGPNEQFF
>TRBV18|TRBJ1-6
CASSLQAGDNSPLHF
>TRBV5-1|TRBJ1-2
CASGHGTGIVDGYTF
>TRBV4-1|TRBJ1-2
CASSQDLRGLSSNYGYTF
>TRBV9|TRBJ2-1
CASSGTSGTGRSSYNEQFF
>TRBV25-1|TRBJ2-3
CASSRLAGVTDTQYF
>TRBV5-1|TRBJ2-3
CASSSGQGATDTQYF
>TRBV6-5|TRBJ2-7
CASWRRGQIYEQYF
>TRBV28|TRBJ1-1
CASSLDEAFF
>TRBV9|TRBJ2-2
CASSPGTTNTGELFF
>TRBV7-6|TRBJ2-1
CASSQVPGLAVVSSYNEQFF
>TRBV30|TRBJ1-6
CAFPSHSSAPHF
>TRBV14|TRBJ2-1
CASSQRMFGGAHNEQFF
>TRBV10-3|TRBJ1-4
CAISNKGGNNEKLFF
>TRBV28|TRBJ1-1
CASSTSGQGNTEAFF
>TRBV5-6|TRBJ1-2
CASSLYGANYGYTF
>TRBV20-1|TRBJ2-7
CSATQAYEQYF
>TRBV29-1|TRBJ1-4
CSVGTGFEKLFF
>TRBV7-6|TRBJ2-7
CASSLGTSGGTYEQYF
>TRBV5-1|TRBJ1-1
CASSLVQRNTEAFF
>TRBV30|TRBJ1-2
CAWNRGYGYTF
>TRBV5-1|TRBJ2-1
CASSLMASGNIYNEQFF
>TRBV5-4|TRBJ2-5
CASSLRIAGQETQYF
>TRBV4-3|TRBJ1-6
CASSQRGRNSPLHF
>TRBV20-1|TRBJ2-3
CSASSDTQYF
>TRBV6-1|TRBJ1-1
CASSEGVLTEAFF
>TRBV19|TRBJ2-4
CASSIGGTPIQYF
>TRBV7-2|TRBJ2-1
CASSLGRNEQFF
>TRBV15|TRBJ2-1
CATSRGGSSYNEQFF
>TRBV28|TRBJ1-2
CASSLWSYGYTF
>TRBV14|TRBJ2-5
CASSLGGGTQYF
>TRBV6-6|TRBJ2-7
CASSPGQAPYEQYF
>TRBV6-1|TRBJ1-5
CASRVGQVNQPQHF
>TRBV5-1|TRBJ1-1
CASSPRTGNMNTEAFF
>TRBV29-1|TRBJ2-7
CSVEDNAGDNEQYF
>TRBV2|TRBJ1-2
CASRTGTGYGYTF
>TRBV19|TRBJ2-5
CASSIGGIQETQYF